What follows are 17 T cell receptor beta chains derived from one specimen sequenced in a study of T cells in Graves' hyperthyroidism and ophthalmopathy (dated by TCRdb to about 2019). Libraries were prepared through multiplex PCR. The sample was run on an Illumina HiSeq 2000. Amplification of TCR beta CDR3 regions was carried out from RNA transcripts. The TCR CDR3 was subjected to a first round of RT-PCR using the HTBI primer set and the Qiagen OneStep RT-PCR kit. The raw public reads went through TCRdb reprocessing: fastp at Q25, MiXCR clone calling, in-frame beta chains kept. CDR3 protein duplicates are merged, each entry listing the most common genes and DNA. The sample has 380,000 or so distinct CDR3 sequences on record, about 15% of them singletons. The ten largest clones take up around 23% of the sample. Sequenced sample: blood. The receptors were sampled from a woman in her thirties with Graves' hyperthyroidism.

The rearrangement links TRBV7-2 to TRBJ2-1; 7 bases fit TRBD1. V gave up 5 bases and J gave up 5 bases; unmatched junction bases: 6. Germline V gene sequence: CDR1 SGHTA, CDR2 FQGNSA. The CDR3 contains 14 residues. CDR3 in amino acids: CASSRDSIHNEQFF. The CDR3 bases are TGTGCCAGCAGCCGGGACAGCATTCACAATGAGCAGTTCTTC.

This clonotype has at least ten counts. The chain uses TRBV29-1 and TRBJ2-3; D may be TRBD2 (5 bases). The V and J ends lost 6 bases and 3 bases respectively, with 13 bases between them. This CDR3 contains 13 residues. Germline CDR1 reads SQVTM; CDR2 reads ANQGSEA. Here the CDR3 DNA reads TGCAGCGTGTCCCAGCGGTCTACAGATACGCAGTATTTT. Its protein is CSVSQRSTDTQYF.

The chain is built from TRBV15 and TRBJ2-1; D possibly corresponds to TRBD1 (5 bases). There are 15 residues in the CDR3. CDR1 and CDR2 (germline): LNHNV, YYDKDF (reference sequence). Deletions cut 3 bases from V and 3 bases from J, with 12 bases between. This CDR3 is CATSSDRSRYNEQFF. The CDR3 DNA reads TGTGCCACCAGCAGTGACAGATCCCGCTACAATGAGCAGTTCTTC.

The J gene is TRBJ2-7, the V gene TRBV20-1; D possibly uses TRBD1 or TRBD2 (5 bases each). Trimming took off 6 bases at V and 2 bases at J, with 11 bases between the two ends. The CDR3 length is 12 residues. Germline V gene lookup returns CDR1 DFQATT and CDR2 SNEGSKA (reference sequence). CDR3 amino acids: CSAVGRTYEQYF. The CDR3 DNA is TGCAGTGCCGTGGGACGAACCTACGAGCAGTACTTC.

This chain joins TRBV30 and TRBJ1-4; D unresolved. From germline, CDR1 is GTSNPN and CDR2 SVGIG (reference sequence). The V and J ends lost 0 bases and 5 bases respectively, with 7 bases between them. The CDR3 runs 13 residues. Here the CDR3 reads CAWSVTENEKLFF. CDR3 in DNA: TGTGCCTGGAGTGTAACCGAAAATGAAAAACTGTTTTTT. Using reference TRBV30 and TRBJ1-4 for the parts outside the CDR3, the full variable domain is SQTIHQWPATLVQPVGSPLSLECTVEGTSNPNLYWYRQAAGRGLQLLFYSVGIGQISSEVPQNLSASRPQDRQFILSSKKLLLSDSGFYLCAWSVTENEKLFFGSGTQLSVL.

This clonotype occurred a few times. J is TRBJ2-5 and V is TRBV19; TRBD2 aligns across 8 bases. The V and J ends lost 6 bases and 1 base, in that order; junction bases with no gene match: 22. From germline, CDR1 is LNHDA and CDR2 SQIVND (reference sequence). The CDR3 consists of 20 residues. The CDR3 nucleotides are TGTGCCAGTAGCACCAAGGGAGTCAGGGGACTAGGGGCCGGCCAAGAGACCCAGTACTTC. Translated: CASSTKGVRGLGAGQETQYF.

The CDR3 sequence: CASSILVNSGNTIYF. The CDR3, as DNA: TGTGCCAGTAGTATCTTGGTAAACTCTGGAAACACCATATATTTT. The genes are TRBV19 and TRBJ1-3; D is ambiguous. Germline values: CDR1 LNHDA, CDR2 SQIVND (reference sequence). The V end was cut by 3 bases, the J end by 0 bases, with 9 bases between. The CDR3 totals 15 residues.

This clonotype was detected only a few times. The V gene is TRBV2, the J gene TRBJ2-6; D uncertain. The CDR3 spans 14 residues. CDR1 is SNHLY, CDR2 FYNNEI, per germline. Trimming took 4 bases from V and 4 from J, leaving 8 bases between them. For the CDR3, the DNA is TGTGCCAGCAGTGGTACCTTCGGGGCCAACGTCCTGACTTTC. It encodes CASSGTFGANVLTF.

The sample holds a few counts of this clonotype. This rearrangement joins TRBV9 to TRBJ1-1, with TRBD1 as a possible D gene (5 bases). Germline CDR1 is SGDLS and CDR2 is YYNGEE. Trimming cost V 5 bases and J 0 bases, with 11 bases left between them. This CDR3 contains 14 residues. CDR3: CASSVRGMNTEAFF. CDR3 nucleotides: TGTGCCAGCAGTGTGAGGGGTATGAACACTGAAGCTTTCTTT.

This clonotype occurred a few times. This chain connects TRBV9 to TRBJ1-6; perhaps TRBD1 as D (5 bases). The CDR3 contains 15 residues. V lost 1 base, J lost 8 bases, and 13 bases lay in between. The germline V gene encodes CDR1 SGDLS and CDR2 YYNGEE. Written as DNA, the CDR3 is TGTGCCAGCAGCGTACAGGGATCCACTGATTCACCCCTCCACTTT. Amino acids: CASSVQGSTDSPLHF.

The sample holds a few counts of this clonotype. This chain uses TRBV4-1 with TRBJ2-2; 7 nucleotides match TRBD1. Germline V gene lookup returns CDR1 MGHRA and CDR2 YSYEKL. V lost 0 bases and J lost 3; bases outside the gene matches: 4. The CDR3 has 16 residues. CDR3 DNA: TGCGCCAGCAGCCAAGATACGGGACAGTACACCGGGGAGCTGTTTTTT. Its translation: CASSQDTGQYTGELFF.

The CDR3 region has the DNA TGTGCCAGCAGCTTAGGGTTTGGCGAGAGTGCAGATACGCAGTATTTT. Translation gives CASSLGFGESADTQYF. The rearrangement uses TRBV7-2 and TRBJ2-3; no firm D call. Germline CDR1 SGHTA, CDR2 FQGNSA. The germline V and J ends were trimmed by 1 base and 4 bases, with 15 bases remaining between them. The CDR3 length is 16 residues.

The chain links TRBV19 to TRBJ2-4; D gene unclear. Germline assignment: CDR1 LNHDA and CDR2 SQIVND (reference sequence). The V end was cut by 5 bases, the J end by 1 base, with 18 bases between. CDR3 length: 17 residues. CDR3 sequence reads: CASSDVFGYTAKNIQYF. CDR3 nucleotide sequence: TGTGCCAGTAGTGATGTGTTTGGGTATACCGCCAAAAACATTCAGTACTTC.

The table lists this clonotype with many counts. The chain couples TRBV4-1 to TRBJ2-7; D perhaps matches TRBD1 (5 bases). The CDR3 loop spans 14 amino acids. Germline-derived CDR1 and CDR2 are MGHRA and YSYEKL. V was pared by 1 base and J by 2 bases, with 9 bases between. The CDR3 is CASSQVQAAYEQYF. In DNA, the CDR3 is TGCGCCAGCAGCCAAGTACAGGCCGCCTACGAGCAGTACTTC.

The chain has TRBV6-1 and TRBJ2-4; D remains ambiguous. Per the germline V gene, CDR1 is MNHNS and CDR2 is SASEGT. Trimming left V 4 bases short and J 5 bases short, with 6 bases between. CDR3 length: 12 residues. The CDR3 DNA is TGTGCCAGCAGTGGATTCCAAAACATTCAGTACTTC. This gives the protein CASSGFQNIQYF.

The chain links TRBV20-1 to TRBJ1-5; D is unclear. The CDR3 is 14 amino acids. Trimming removed 1 base at V and 1 base at J, with 8 bases between. CDR1 and CDR2 from the germline V gene are DFQATT and SNEGSKA (reference sequence). CDR3 in amino acids: CSARGRPSNQPQHF. In DNA form, the CDR3 reads TGCAGTGCTAGAGGACGGCCAAGCAATCAGCCCCAGCATTTT.

V and J are TRBV19 and TRBJ1-5; TRBD1 might be the D (6 bases). In germline, CDR1 is LNHDA, CDR2 SQIVND (reference sequence). CDR3 length equals 15 residues. Deletions cut 3 bases from V and 5 bases from J, with 14 bases between. The CDR3 region has the DNA TGTGCCAGTAGTATCTTGGACAGCGACTATCAGCCCCAGCATTTT. Translated: CASSILDSDYQPQHF.